A selection of T cell receptor beta chains follows, all from one sample in a study of molecular identifiers for immune sequencing clone quantification. From the PCR reads, TCRdb called clonotypes with MiXCR, one entry per CDR3 protein. The data show under 650,000 distinct CDR3 sequences, around 20% seen once. Sequencing input: naive CD8+ T cells from blood, with Jurkat cell RNA spiked in. The origin of the receptors is a human donor in good health. Some libraries in this study had Jurkat cell RNA spiked in. The CDR3 runs from the conserved cysteine through the conserved F or W.

TRBV4-3,TRBJ2-2,CASSQALNRELFF
TRBV11-2,TRBJ2-1,CASSLTDRGYNEQFF
TRBV5-8,TRBJ1-1,CATQGAIMNTEAFF
TRBV19,TRBJ2-7,CASSAEGYEQYF
TRBV10-3,TRBJ2-7,CAISDLAGSYEQYF
TRBV2,TRBJ2-7,CASSVDGTGVPEQYF
TRBV5-1,TRBJ1-1,CASSFHSEKQSTEAFF
TRBV5-1,TRBJ2-7,CASSPGGVEDEQYF
TRBV2,TRBJ2-3,CASSEATGLADTDTQYF
TRBV6-4,TRBJ1-1,CASSDVIGSTEAFF
TRBV7-9,TRBJ1-1,CASSSTDRENTEAFF
TRBV4-1,TRBJ2-7,CASSQAQLAGGYEQYF
TRBV4-1,TRBJ1-2,CASSQGPQGNYGYTF
TRBV30,TRBJ1-5,CAWSVRLNQPQHF
TRBV6-6,TRBJ1-1,CASSTYQGGTNTEAFF
TRBV4-1,TRBJ1-1,CASSQDTGMGTEAFF
TRBV7-2,TRBJ1-6,CASSLAALFGQHNSPLHF
TRBV3-1,TRBJ2-7,CASSPRQRRYEQYF
TRBV30,TRBJ2-1,CAWSVRPGTSGSYEQFF
TRBV29-1,TRBJ2-7,CGVQRPLSYEQYF
TRBV29-1,TRBJ1-6,CSPVKGPSFASPLHF
TRBV6-2/TRBV6-3,TRBJ2-5,CASSYYLAGGLRETQYF
TRBV7-9,TRBJ2-3,CASSPIGSTDTQYF
TRBV30,TRBJ1-2,CAWSYSAVAGYGYTF
TRBV7-9,TRBJ2-5,CASSLGFGDRSQETQYF
TRBV9,TRBJ1-2,CASSVGFYTTGYGYTF
TRBV19,TRBJ2-5,CASSMGLAGIQETQYF
TRBV7-9,TRBJ1-5,CAGSAGGLWGNQPQHF
TRBV2,TRBJ2-7,CASSGRAGVRSYEQYF
TRBV7-9,TRBJ2-4,CASSADLAKNIQYF
TRBV5-1,TRBJ2-7,CASSLDTPAYEQYF
TRBV24-1,TRBJ2-3,CATSTAGVADTQYF
TRBV29-1,TRBJ2-2,CSAKGPDNTGELFF
TRBV7-9,TRBJ1-6,CASSPRTDFLSSPLHF
TRBV5-6,TRBJ1-1,CASSLSGGRRTEAFF
TRBV19,TRBJ2-7,CASSIATGSSYEQYF
TRBV6-2/TRBV6-3,TRBJ1-2,CASSYESPQGTSGYTF
TRBV9,TRBJ2-3,CASSAEPGGRGTDTQYF
TRBV11-1,TRBJ2-1,CASSPRRGEGLIYNEQFF
TRBV25-1,TRBJ1-4,CASSEAISNEKLFF
TRBV7-2,TRBJ1-5,CASSLGQSRPQHF
TRBV5-1,TRBJ2-7,CASSPEPTYEQYF
TRBV3-1,TRBJ1-5,CASSQGGSGQWQPQHF
TRBV7-9,TRBJ1-5,CASSSSDLSLGPQHF
TRBV28,TRBJ2-7,CASSNGLAGVYEQYF
TRBV19,TRBJ2-3,CASSIYRASTDTQYF
TRBV4-2,TRBJ2-7,CASSQEASGSLEQYF
TRBV25-1,TRBJ2-7,CASSEYRSYEQYF
TRBV19,TRBJ1-4,CASSIGQGSEKLFF
TRBV15,TRBJ1-5,CATSRAVYGLSNQPQHF
TRBV29-1,TRBJ1-4,CSAHEGTGWIEKLFF
TRBV19,TRBJ2-1,CASSIVSVGTSGLNEQFF